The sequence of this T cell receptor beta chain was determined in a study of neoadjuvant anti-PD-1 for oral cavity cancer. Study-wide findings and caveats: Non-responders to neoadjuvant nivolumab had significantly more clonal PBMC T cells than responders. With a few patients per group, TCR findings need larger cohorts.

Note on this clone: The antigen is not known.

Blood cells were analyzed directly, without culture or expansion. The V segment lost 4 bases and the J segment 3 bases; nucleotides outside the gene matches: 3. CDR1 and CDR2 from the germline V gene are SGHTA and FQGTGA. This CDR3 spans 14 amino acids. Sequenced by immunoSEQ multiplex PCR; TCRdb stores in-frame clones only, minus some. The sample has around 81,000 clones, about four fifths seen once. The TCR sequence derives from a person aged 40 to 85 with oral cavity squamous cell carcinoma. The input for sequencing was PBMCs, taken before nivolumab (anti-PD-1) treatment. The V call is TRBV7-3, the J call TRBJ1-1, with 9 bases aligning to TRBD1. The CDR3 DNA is TGTGCCAGCAGCTCACAGGGGGCGGACACTGAAGCTTTCTTT. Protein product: CASSSQGADTEAFF.